These 20 T cell receptor beta chains share one sample of origin, sequenced in a study of cytomegalovirus exposure and HLA in healthy donors. PCR primers comprised 60 Vbeta and 13 Jbeta primers. TCRdb keeps only in-frame clones here, not all; method: immunoSEQ multiplex PCR. Of 110,000 to 150,000 clones in the sample, about 73% were seen once. The sample comprised PBMCs. The receptors were sampled from a woman between 55 and 75 years old in good health and CMV-seropositive.

The chain has TRBV27 and TRBJ2-7; TRBD2 aligns across 7 bases. Losses at the gene ends were 2 bases for V and 7 bases for J; bases not matched to a gene: 17. The length of the CDR3 is 17 residues. The germline V gene encodes CDR1 MNHEY and CDR2 SMNVEV (reference sequence). The CDR3 protein is CASSLRPRESRSREQYF. CDR3 bases: TGTGCCAGCAGTTTAAGACCGCGGGAGAGTCGTTCGCGGGAGCAGTACTTC.

The rearrangement joins TRBV5-6 to TRBJ2-1; 8 nucleotides match TRBD2. J gave up 0 bases and V 7 bases, and 9 bases lay outside the gene matches. From germline, CDR1 is SGHDT and CDR2 YYEEEE. This CDR3 has 16 residues. CDR3 DNA: TGTGCCAGCTTGGGATTAGCGGGAAGCTCCTACAATGAGCAGTTCTTC. This sequence encodes CASLGLAGSSYNEQFF.

V and J are TRBV7-8 and TRBJ2-3; 8 nucleotides align to TRBD2. CDR1 and CDR2 (germline): SGHVS, FQNEAQ. Trimming took 1 base from V and 7 from J; bases not matched to a gene: 10. The CDR3 runs 16 residues. Written as DNA, the CDR3 is TGTGCCAGCAGCTTAGATGGCGGGAGGCTGGGAAATACGCAGTATTTT. Amino acid sequence: CASSLDGGRLGNTQYF.

The V gene is TRBV19, the J gene TRBJ1-1; a weak D match, TRBD1 (5 bases). Trimming cost V 3 bases and J 4 bases, with 18 bases left between them. Per the germline V gene, CDR1 is LNHDA and CDR2 is SQIVND (reference sequence). This CDR3 spans 16 amino acids. The DNA for the CDR3 is TGTGCCAGTAGTATTCTCATGGCTGTCCAGGGCACTGAAGCTTTCTTT. Its translation: CASSILMAVQGTEAFF.

This chain connects TRBV4-1 to TRBJ1-2, with D possibly TRBD1 on 5 matching bases. Germline CDR1 MGHRA, CDR2 YSYEKL. The CDR3 has 13 residues. Trimming removed 6 bases from V and 8 bases from J, with 16 bases in between. The CDR3 nucleotides are TGCGCCAGCAGAACTCCGGGGGGAAGAGGCTACACCTTC. Translated: CASRTPGGRGYTF.

J is TRBJ2-1 and V is TRBV10-3, with D tentatively TRBD2 (6 bases). The CDR3 loop spans 14 amino acids. V was shortened by 3 bases and J by 4 bases, with 10 bases between the two germline ends. Germline V gene sequence: CDR1 ENHRY, CDR2 SYGVKD. This chain's CDR3 is CAISEGRGYNEQFF. CDR3 DNA sequence: TGTGCCATCAGTGAAGGTCGGGGGTACAATGAGCAGTTCTTC.

The chain combines TRBV28 with TRBJ2-7; TRBD2 might be the D (5 bases). Trimming stripped 5 bases from V and 5 bases from J, with 13 bases between. Germline loops: CDR1 MDHEN, CDR2 SYDVKM. The CDR3 spans 13 residues. The CDR3 DNA is TGTGCCAGCAGTCGACTAAGTGTGGACGAGCAGTACTTC. It is translated as CASSRLSVDEQYF. The full variable domain, rest sourced from reference TRBV28 and TRBJ2-7, is DVKVTQSSRYLVKRTGEKVFLECVQDMDHENMFWYRQDPGLGLRLIYFSYDVKMKEKGDIPEGYSVSREKKERFSLILESASTNQTSMYLCASSRLSVDEQYFGPGTRLTVT.

The rearrangement uses TRBV11-2 and TRBJ1-1; no clear D. The CDR3 consists of 13 residues. Between the trimmed V and J ends, which lost 5 bases and 0 bases, there was a span of 7 bases. Germline V gene sequence: CDR1 SGHAT, CDR2 FQNNGV. The CDR3 sequence is CASSPPVNTEAFF. For the CDR3, the DNA is TGTGCCAGCAGCCCCCCGGTGAACACTGAAGCTTTCTTT.

This rearrangement joins TRBV29-1 to TRBJ1-2; D ambiguous. CDR1 and CDR2 (germline): SQVTM, ANQGSEA. The CDR3 extends over 14 amino acids. Trimming took off 4 bases at V and 3 bases at J, with 15 bases between the two ends. The CDR3 coding sequence is TGCAGCGTTGGGACCTCGACGGGATACTATGGCTACACCTTC. Protein sequence: CSVGTSTGYYGYTF.

CDR3 bases: TGTGCCAGCAGCTTACAAAGGGGCAGAAATGAAAAACTGTTTTTT. Translation: CASSLQRGRNEKLFF. The chain carries TRBV7-6 and TRBJ1-4; tentatively, D is TRBD1 (5 bases). The CDR3 loop spans 15 amino acids. The germline V gene encodes CDR1 SGHVS and CDR2 FNYEAQ. V was cut by 2 bases and J by 5 bases, with 12 bases left in between.

The rearrangement links TRBV5-4 to TRBJ1-3, with D perhaps matching TRBD1 (6 bases). Germline V gene lookup returns CDR1 SGHNT and CDR2 YYREEE (reference sequence). V lost 6 bases to trimming and J lost 0 bases, with 16 bases between them. The CDR3 is 16 amino acids. This CDR3 is CASTNMRQDSGNTIYF. DNA for the CDR3: TGTGCCAGCACCAACATGAGACAGGACTCTGGAAACACCATATATTTT.

J is TRBJ1-2 and V is TRBV1; the table's TRBD1 call for D was not verified on the DNA. TRBV1 corresponds to a pseudogene. This CDR3 spans 21 amino acids. The CDR3 reads CTSSQDQLWRQGIFRRWAYTF. For the CDR3, the DNA is TGCACCAGCAGCCAAGATCAGCTATGGAGACAGGGGATTTTTCGTCGTTGGGCTTACACCTTC.

The rearrangement uses TRBV11-3 and TRBJ2-1, with D maybe TRBD2 (6 bases). The CDR3 has 15 amino acids. The V end was cut by 2 bases, the J end by 7 bases, with 15 bases between. CDR1 and CDR2 (germline): SGHNT, YENEEA. The CDR3 is CASSLSSGVGNEQFF. The CDR3 DNA sequence: TGTGCCAGCAGCTTAAGTTCGGGAGTGGGGAATGAGCAGTTCTTC.

The chain uses TRBV2 and TRBJ2-7; 9 bases map to TRBD2. Germline V gives CDR1 SNHLY, CDR2 FYNNEI. The V and J ends lost 1 base and 4 bases, in that order; junction bases with no gene match: 2. CDR3 length: 14 amino acids. CDR3: CASSEGGLAYEQYF. The CDR3 region has the DNA TGTGCCAGCAGTGAAGGAGGACTAGCGTACGAGCAGTACTTC.

J is TRBJ1-2 and V is TRBV7-3; TRBD1 aligns across 7 bases. The V segment lost 5 bases and the J segment 4 bases; nucleotides outside the gene matches: 4. The CDR3 has 13 amino acids. The germline V gene has CDR1 SGHTA and CDR2 FQGTGA. CDR3 nucleotides: TGTGCCAGCAGCCCGGGACAGACCTATGGCTACACCTTC. Translation gives CASSPGQTYGYTF.

Only a few counts were recorded for this clone. The rearrangement uses TRBV6-1 and TRBJ2-7; D is unclear. The V end lost 0 bases, the J end lost 6 bases, and 6 bases lay between the germline ends. This CDR3 has 12 amino acids. Germline-derived CDR1 and CDR2 are MNHNS and SASEGT. In nucleotides, the CDR3 is TGTGCCAGCAGTGAAGCTCTAGTCGAGCAGTACTTC. Translating gives CASSEALVEQYF.

The rearrangement uses TRBV29-1 and TRBJ2-3, with TRBD2 identical over 13 bases. This CDR3 region has 15 residues. CDR1 is SQVTM and CDR2 is ANQGSEA in the germline V gene. Unmatched junction bases numbered 4, after V lost 4 bases and J lost 3 bases. CDR3 nucleotides: TGCAGCGTTGGAGGGACTAGCGGGATGACAGATACGCAGTATTTT. Translation: CSVGGTSGMTDTQYF.

V and J are TRBV5-6 and TRBJ2-1; 11 nucleotides agree with TRBD2. J gave up 4 bases and V 1 base, and 7 bases lay outside the gene matches. The CDR3 has 17 amino acids. CDR1 and CDR2 from the germline V gene are SGHDT and YYEEEE. The CDR3 nucleotides read TGTGCCAGCAGCTTGTTAGCGGGAGGGCGAGAATACAATGAGCAGTTCTTC. Translated, it gives CASSLLAGGREYNEQFF.

The gene calls are TRBV5-1 and TRBJ1-1, with TRBD1 as a possible D gene (5 bases). Trimming removed 6 bases from V and 1 base from J, with 16 bases in between. The CDR3 has 15 amino acids. Germline V gene data show CDR1 as SGHRS and CDR2 as YFSETQ. The CDR3: CASTLGGGGNTEAFF. Written as DNA, the CDR3 is TGCGCCAGCACCCTCGGGGGGGGAGGGAACACTGAAGCTTTCTTT.

V and J are TRBV28 and TRBJ2-7, with a tentative D call TRBD1 (8 bases). Germline CDR1 MDHEN, CDR2 SYDVKM. Trimming took off 2 bases at V and 9 bases at J, with 17 bases between the two ends. This CDR3 has 14 amino acids. Here the CDR3 reads CASSLGQGTGGQYF. CDR3 nucleotides: TGTGCCAGCAGTTTAGGACAGGGCACGGGAGGGCAGTACTTC.